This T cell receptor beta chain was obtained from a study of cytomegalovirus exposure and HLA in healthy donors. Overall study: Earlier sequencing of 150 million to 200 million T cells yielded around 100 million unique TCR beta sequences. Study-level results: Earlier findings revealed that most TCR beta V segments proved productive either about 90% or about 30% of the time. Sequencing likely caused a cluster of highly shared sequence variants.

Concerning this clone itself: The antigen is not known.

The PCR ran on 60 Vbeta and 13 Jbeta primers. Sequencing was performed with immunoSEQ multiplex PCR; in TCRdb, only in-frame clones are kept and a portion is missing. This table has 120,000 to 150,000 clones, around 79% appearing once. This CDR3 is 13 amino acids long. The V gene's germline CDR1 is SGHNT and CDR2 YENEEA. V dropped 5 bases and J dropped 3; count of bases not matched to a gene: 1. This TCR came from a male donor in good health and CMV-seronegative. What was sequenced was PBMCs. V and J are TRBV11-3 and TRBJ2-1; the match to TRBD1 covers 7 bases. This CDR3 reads CASSGDSYNEQFF. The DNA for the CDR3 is TGTGCCAGCAGCGGGGACAGCTACAATGAGCAGTTCTTC.